The 13 T cell receptor beta chains below were found in one sample sequenced in a study of blood T cell repertoires in COVID-19. Measured with immunoSEQ multiplex PCR; TCRdb has only the in-frame clones, and not every one. The data show around 300,000 clones, about 90% seen once. Sequenced material: peripheral blood. These receptors were taken from a woman aged 30 to 39 with COVID-19, enrolled during active disease.

In its sample, this clone was seen a few times. V and J are TRBV19 and TRBJ1-5; no clear D gene. The CDR3 length is 16 residues. V lost 7 bases, J lost 0 bases, and 16 bases lay in between. Germline loops: CDR1 LNHDA, CDR2 SQIVND (reference sequence). The chain's CDR3 is CASTSGMGYSNQPQHF. The CDR3, as DNA: TGTGCCAGTACCTCGGGAATGGGGTATAGCAATCAGCCCCAGCATTTT.

The rearrangement uses TRBV7-9 and TRBJ1-5; TRBD1 aligns across 7 bases. Germline V gene sequence: CDR1 SEHNR, CDR2 FQNEAQ (reference sequence). CDR3 length equals 17 residues. The ends lost 4 bases at V and 4 bases at J; junction bases unmatched: 13. For the CDR3, the DNA is TGTGCCAGCAGCTCCAGCCTCCCCGGGACAGAGAATCAGCCCCAGCATTTT. Its translation is CASSSSLPGTENQPQHF.

This chain joins TRBV27 and TRBJ2-1; tentatively, D is TRBD2 (6 bases). The CDR3 has 14 amino acids. The V and J ends lost 3 bases and 8 bases respectively, with 14 bases between them. Germline V gene sequence: CDR1 MNHEY, CDR2 SMNVEV (reference sequence). As DNA, the CDR3 is TGTGCCAGCAGTTTGAGCGGGCCACCCGATGAGCAGTTCTTC. Translation: CASSLSGPPDEQFF.

V is TRBV30 and J is TRBJ1-2; 11 nucleotides line up with TRBD1. This CDR3 comprises 13 residues. The V segment lost 4 bases and the J segment 8 bases; nucleotides outside the gene matches: 6. Germline V gives CDR1 GTSNPN, CDR2 SVGIG (reference sequence). The CDR3 protein is CAWTGQGVGGYTF. The CDR3, as DNA: TGTGCCTGGACGGGACAGGGGGTTGGCGGCTACACCTTC.

This clone was seen more than once but under ten times. The genes are TRBV29-1 and TRBJ2-2; 11 bases fit TRBD2. CDR1 and CDR2 (germline): SQVTM, ANQGSEA. This CDR3 comprises 15 residues. The trim removed 4 bases at V and 4 bases at J, leaving 5 bases unmatched. The CDR3 sequence is CSVGLAGGLTGELFF. The CDR3 nucleotides read TGCAGCGTTGGATTAGCGGGAGGGCTCACCGGGGAGCTGTTTTTT.

The chain has TRBV28 and TRBJ2-7; the D is unclear. CDR3 length equals 15 residues. Trimming pared 4 bases from V and 1 base from J, leaving 14 bases between. Germline assignment: CDR1 MDHEN and CDR2 SYDVKM. Here the CDR3 reads CASSWATVGSYEQYF. The CDR3 DNA sequence: TGTGCCAGCAGTTGGGCGACCGTTGGATCCTACGAGCAGTACTTC.

A word on this clone: This sample also contains other DNA sequences that code for the same CDR3. V gene TRBV19 combines with J gene TRBJ1-2; D gene ambiguous. V lost 2 bases and J lost 3, with 4 bases in between. In germline, CDR1 is LNHDA, CDR2 SQIVND (reference sequence). This CDR3 is 12 amino acids long. The CDR3 is CASSITDYGYTF. The DNA for the CDR3 is TGTGCCAGTAGTATAACAGACTATGGCTACACCTTC.

CDR3 in amino acids: CASSQVGGQSYEQYF. The CDR3 coding sequence is TGCGCCAGCAGCCAAGTCGGGGGACAGTCGTACGAGCAGTACTTC. This chain connects TRBV4-1 to TRBJ2-7, with D maybe TRBD1 (7 bases). The CDR3 has 15 residues. Germline CDR1 is MGHRA and CDR2 is YSYEKL. The ends were cut back, 1 base at V and 4 bases at J, with 14 bases in the middle.

The rearrangement uses TRBV5-4 and TRBJ1-1; 7 nucleotides align to TRBD1. CDR1 and CDR2 from the germline V gene are SGHNT and YYREEE (reference sequence). The J segment lost 3 bases and the V segment lost 0 bases, leaving 8 bases of the junction unmatched. CDR3 length equals 16 residues. CDR3 protein: CASSLGTGPRYTEAFF. The CDR3 bases are TGTGCCAGCAGCTTGGGGACAGGTCCCCGCTACACTGAAGCTTTCTTT.

The genes are TRBV5-4 and TRBJ1-2, with TRBD1 matching over 8 bases. V lost 1 base to trimming and J lost 8 bases; unmatched junction nucleotides: 7. The length of the CDR3 is 14 residues. Germline assignment: CDR1 SGHNT and CDR2 YYREEE (reference sequence). The CDR3 here is CASSLYRTGKGYTF. The CDR3 region has the DNA TGTGCCAGCAGCTTGTATCGGACAGGGAAGGGCTACACCTTC.

The J gene is TRBJ1-5, the V gene TRBV7-2, with D possibly matching TRBD1 (5 bases). Germline CDR1 SGHTA, CDR2 FQGNSA. The V and J ends lost 5 bases and 7 bases respectively, with 15 bases between them. The CDR3 has 14 amino acids. In nucleotides, the CDR3 is TGTGCCAGCAGCACAAACCCAGGGTTCCAGCCCCAGCATTTT. It encodes CASSTNPGFQPQHF. Together with reference TRBV7-2 and TRBJ1-5, the CDR3 gives the full variable domain: GAGVSQSPSNKVTEKGKDVELRCDPISGHTALYWYRQSLGQGLEFLIYFQGNSAPDKSGLPSDRFSAERTGGSVSTLTIQRTQQEDSAVYLCASSTNPGFQPQHFGDGTRLSIL.

The rearrangement links TRBV28 to TRBJ2-7, with D unresolved. The CDR3 contains 13 residues. Germline V gives CDR1 MDHEN, CDR2 SYDVKM. V dropped 4 bases and J dropped 1 base, with 8 bases sitting between them. DNA of the CDR3: TGTGCCAGCAGTTCCCCCGGGTCCTACGAGCAGTACTTC. Protein product: CASSSPGSYEQYF.

For the CDR3, the DNA is TGTGCTAGTGGTTCAGGGGGCCAAGAGACCCAGTACTTC. Translating gives CASGSGGQETQYF. The V call is TRBV12-5, the J call TRBJ2-5; 7 nucleotides align to TRBD1. The CDR3 length is 13 residues. The germline V gene encodes CDR1 LGHNT and CDR2 FRNRAP. J gave up 1 base and V 4 bases, and 0 bases lay outside the gene matches.